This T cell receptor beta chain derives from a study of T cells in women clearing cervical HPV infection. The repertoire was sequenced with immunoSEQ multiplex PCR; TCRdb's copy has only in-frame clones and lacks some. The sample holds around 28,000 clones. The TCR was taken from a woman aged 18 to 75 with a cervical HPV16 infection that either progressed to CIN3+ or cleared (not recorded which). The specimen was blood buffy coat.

The sequenced CDR3 bases are TGTGCCAGCTCACCAGAACGGGGAGTCACCGCCGGAACAGATACG. This gives the protein CASSPERGVTAGTDT. The entire CDR3 reads CASSPERGVTAGTDTQYF. V gene TRBV18 combines with J gene TRBJ2-3, with D perhaps TRBD2 (5 bases). Read sequence stops 3 residues before the CDR3 end, and the germline J gene provides the missing end. Trimming pared 2 bases from V and 3 bases from J, leaving 21 bases between. CDR3 size: 18 residues. Looked up from germline, CDR1 is KGHSH and CDR2 is LQKENI.